Below are 13 T cell receptor beta chains sequenced from a single sample in a study of blood T cell repertoires in COVID-19. Sequencing used immunoSEQ multiplex PCR; TCRdb keeps in-frame clones, though not all of them. Altogether about 45,000 clones are present, around four fifths being singletons, with the ten largest covering roughly 5.3%. The source material was peripheral blood. The receptors were sampled from a man aged 45-60 years with active COVID-19.

Only one count was recorded for this clone. The rearrangement joins TRBV29-1 to TRBJ2-5; D uncertain. The CDR3 is made up of 13 amino acids. V lost 1 base and J 2 bases, leaving 8 bases between the germline ends. Germline V CDR1 and CDR2: SQVTM, ANQGSEA. CDR3 sequence (DNA): TGCAGCGTTGAAGGGGCCGGACAAGAGACCCAGTACTTC. Translating it yields CSVEGAGQETQYF.

This clone was recorded only once. V gene TRBV5-1 combines with J gene TRBJ2-3, with D possibly being TRBD1 (6 bases). This CDR3 contains 15 residues. The germline V gene encodes CDR1 SGHRS and CDR2 YFSETQ. V was pared by 0 bases and J by 3 bases, with 11 bases between. The CDR3 spells CASSLERQGTDTQYF. Written as DNA, the CDR3 is TGCGCCAGCAGCTTGGAGAGGCAGGGGACAGATACGCAGTATTTT.

The rearrangement links TRBV27 to TRBJ2-3, with 12 bases fitting TRBD2. Germline trimming cut 5 bases from V and 0 bases from J; bases unmatched to any gene: 6. CDR1 MNHEY and CDR2 SMNVEV come from the germline V gene (reference sequence). The CDR3 has 17 residues. CDR3 nucleotide sequence: TGTGCCAGCAGTAGGATTGGACTAGCGGGGAGCACAGATACGCAGTATTTT. It is translated as CASSRIGLAGSTDTQYF.

The CDR3, as DNA: TGTGCCAGCAGCTCCGCGGGAGGGAACTATGGCTACACCTTC. It specifies CASSSAGGNYGYTF. The J gene is TRBJ1-2, the V gene TRBV7-9; D unclear. The germline CDR1 and CDR2 sequences are SEHNR and FQNEAQ (reference sequence). Trimming shortened V by 4 bases and J by 2 bases, and 11 bases separated the two germline ends. The length of the CDR3 is 14 residues.

A few counts support this clone. This sequence joins TRBV5-4 and TRBJ2-2; 11 bases line up with TRBD1. Trimming took 6 bases from V and 1 from J; bases not matched to a gene: 11. Germline loops: CDR1 SGHNT, CDR2 YYREEE (reference sequence). This CDR3 is built from 18 residues. The chain's CDR3 is CASTPGTGGRGNTGELFF. As DNA, the CDR3 is TGTGCCAGCACTCCCGGGACAGGGGGGCGCGGGAACACCGGGGAGCTGTTTTTT. The full variable domain, its missing parts supplied by reference TRBV5-4 and TRBJ2-2, is ETGVTQSPTHLIKTRGQQVTLRCSSQSGHNTVSWYQQALGQGPQFIFQYYREEENGRGNFPPRFSGLQFPNYSSELNVNALELDDSALYLCASTPGTGGRGNTGELFFGEGSRLTVL.

CDR3 residues: CASSPGQGFFF. The CDR3 DNA reads TGTGCCAGCAGCCCGGGACAGGGCTTCTTCTTC. The J gene is TRBJ2-1, the V gene TRBV4-2; TRBD1 agrees at 9 bases. The CDR3 covers 11 residues. Per germline, CDR1 LGHNA and CDR2 YNFKEQ. After removal of 4 bases from V and 16 bases from J, the junction contained 5 bases not matched to a gene.

The chain employs TRBV5-1 and TRBJ1-2; 7 nucleotides line up with TRBD1. CDR3 length: 14 residues. Germline-derived CDR1 and CDR2 are SGHRS and YFSETQ. V was pared by 0 bases and J by 4 bases, with 3 bases of the junction left unmatched. CDR3 protein: CASSLETGPYGYTF. CDR3 DNA sequence: TGCGCCAGCAGCTTGGAGACAGGGCCCTATGGCTACACCTTC.

The V gene is TRBV5-1, the J gene TRBJ2-3; weak D call: TRBD2 (5 bases). Germline values: CDR1 SGHRS, CDR2 YFSETQ. With 3 bases removed from V and 7 bases from J, the gap between germline ends came to 9 bases. The CDR3 loop spans 12 amino acids. CDR3: CASSSSINTQYF. The CDR3, as DNA: TGCGCCAGCAGCTCTAGCATAAATACGCAGTATTTT.

This clone was seen just once. V gene TRBV10-3 combines with J gene TRBJ2-7; tentatively, D is TRBD2 (6 bases). This CDR3 has 15 residues. The germline CDR1 and CDR2 sequences are ENHRY and SYGVKD. V was cut by 3 bases and J by 3 bases, with 15 bases left in between. In nucleotides, the CDR3 is TGTGCCATCAGTGATCAGAGCGGGCCCCACTACGAGCAGTACTTC. Amino acid sequence: CAISDQSGPHYEQYF.

The genes are TRBV3-1 (or the pseudogene TRBV3-2) and TRBJ1-2, with 10 bases matching TRBD1. This CDR3 has 13 residues. Trimming at V came to 6 bases and at J to 7 bases, leaving 5 bases not matched to a gene. Germline assignment: CDR1 LGHDT and CDR2 YNNKEL (reference sequence). CDR3 loop: CASRPDRGLGYTF. The CDR3 DNA is TGTGCCAGCAGACCAGACAGGGGGCTTGGCTACACCTTC.

V and J are TRBV2 and TRBJ2-5; D is possibly TRBD2 (5 bases). Germline V gene sequence: CDR1 SNHLY, CDR2 FYNNEI. Trimming left V 11 bases short and J 1 base short, with 14 bases between. CDR3 length: 13 amino acids. The CDR3 DNA sequence: TGTGCCTCGGGCGGGCCCTTCCAAGAGACCCAGTACTTC. It translates to CASGGPFQETQYF.

The chain couples TRBV24-1 to TRBJ2-3; 9 bases are shared with TRBD2. Germline trimming cut 5 bases from V and 4 bases from J; bases unmatched to any gene: 3. CDR3 length: 14 amino acids. Looked up from germline, CDR1 is KGHDR and CDR2 is SFDVKD. The CDR3 DNA follows: TGTGCCACCAGTGGAGCGGGAGGATCAGATACGCAGTATTTT. Protein product: CATSGAGGSDTQYF.

The chain employs TRBV7-2 and TRBJ2-3, with 13 bases that match TRBD2. Losses at the gene ends were 5 bases for V and 3 bases for J; bases not matched to a gene: 5. This CDR3 is 16 amino acids long. CDR1 SGHTA and CDR2 FQGNSA come from the germline V gene. The CDR3 sequence: CASSTTSGGATDTQYF. The DNA for the CDR3 is TGTGCCAGCAGCACCACTAGCGGGGGGGCGACAGATACGCAGTATTTT.